A selection of T cell receptor beta chains follows, all from one sample in a study of T cell changes during pregnancy in multiple sclerosis. Sequenced by immunoSEQ multiplex PCR; TCRdb stores in-frame clones only, minus some. The sample consists of about 31,000 clones, about 91% of them appearing once. Specimen: CD4+ T cells from peripheral blood mononuclear cells, collected in the first trimester of pregnancy. The receptor source for this set is a female donor in good health, enrolled as a control in a pregnancy study. Both conserved end residues are part of each CDR3. The D gene is left open where the match is weak. Only part of the rows carry a size: once, few, many, or a class if the clone is expanded.

V	D	J	size	DNA	CDR3
TRBV11-3	NA	TRBJ1-1	NA	TGTGCCAGCAGCGTGATAGTTAACACTGAAGCTTTCTTT	CASSVIVNTEAFF
TRBV5-6	NA	TRBJ1-2	few	TGTGCCAGCAGCTTCGGTCGGCCAGCGAGCGGCTACACCTTC	CASSFGRPASGYTF
TRBV19	NA	TRBJ1-2	NA	TGTGCCAGTAAATTTTCAGGGAACACTAACTATGGCTACACCTTC	CASKFSGNTNYGYTF
TRBV19	NA	TRBJ1-5	NA	TGTGCCAGTAGTACAACCACAGGGAGCAATCAGCCCCAGCATTTT	CASSTTTGSNQPQHF
TRBV18	TRBD1	TRBJ2-5	NA	TGTGCCAGCTCACCGGGACAGCAAGAGACCCAGTACTTC	CASSPGQQETQYF
TRBV21-1	NA	TRBJ1-1	NA	TGTGCCAGCACCCGAGACAGGCATGGTGGAGCTTTCTTT	CASTRDRHGGAFF
TRBV7-2	NA	TRBJ1-5	NA	TGTGCCAGCAGCTTATTGTCAGGGGCTAATCAGCCCCAGCATTTT	CASSLLSGANQPQHF
TRBV27	TRBD1	TRBJ1-5	NA	TGTGCCAGCAGTCCTACAGGGGATCAGCCCCAGCATTTT	CASSPTGDQPQHF
TRBV6-5	TRBD1	TRBJ1-1	NA	TGTGCCAGCAGTCAGACAGGGTATGTAAGGACTGAAGCTTTCTTT	CASSQTGYVRTEAFF
TRBV11-2	NA	TRBJ1-1	NA	TGTGCCAGCAGCCCCAACAGAGGGTCTGAAGCTTTCTTT	CASSPNRGSEAFF
TRBV15	TRBD1	TRBJ2-3	NA	TGTGCCACCAGCACCGGACAGGGAAGTATCACAGATACGCAGTATTTT	CATSTGQGSITDTQYF
TRBV7-3	TRBD1	TRBJ2-3	NA	TGTGCCAGCAGCCCACTGGGGACAGGGGGCGCAGATACGCAGTATTTT	CASSPLGTGGADTQYF
TRBV7-2	TRBD1	TRBJ1-2	NA	TGTGCCAGCAGCTTAGCTGGACAGGGGACCTATGGCTACACCTTC	CASSLAGQGTYGYTF
TRBV30	NA	TRBJ2-5	NA	TGTGCCTGGAAGGACTTCGGGGAGACCCAGTACTTC	CAWKDFGETQYF
TRBV4-2	TRBD1	TRBJ2-7	NA	TGTGCCAGCAGCCAAGGACAGGGGAGCTCCTACGAGCAGTACTTC	CASSQGQGSSYEQYF
TRBV6-6	TRBD1	TRBJ1-4	NA	TGTGCCGGACAGGGTCGAACTAATGAAAAACTGTTTTTT	CAGQGRTNEKLFF